The 29 T cell receptor beta chains below were found in one sample sequenced in a study of shared clonotypes between healthy human individuals. Selected positively for CCR7 and CD45RO-negative, naive CD8 cells excluded terminally differentiated effector memory CD45RA+ cells. The assay was immunoSEQ multiplex PCR, and TCRdb's table has in-frame clones only and misses some. This table holds 800,000 to 950,000 clones, 96% found once. The specimen sequenced was naive CD8+ T cells sorted from blood. The source of these receptors is a man between 25 and 39 years old in good health.

This clone was seen just once. This chain uses TRBV6-5 with TRBJ2-3, with D possibly TRBD2 on 6 matching bases. Trimming took 5 bases from V and 3 from J, leaving 9 bases between them. The CDR3 extends over 13 amino acids. Germline-derived CDR1 and CDR2 are MNHEY and SVGAGI. For the CDR3, the DNA is TGTGCCAGCAGTGGTCGGGGGACAGATACGCAGTATTTT. This codes for CASSGRGTDTQYF.

The chain joins TRBV5-1 to TRBJ2-5, with 9 bases aligning to TRBD2. The CDR3 loop spans 15 amino acids. Germline CDR1 reads SGHRS; CDR2 reads YFSETQ. Unmatched junction bases numbered 5, after V lost 0 bases and J lost 5 bases. The CDR3 nucleotides are TGCGCCAGCAGCTTGGTGGTAGCGGGAGAGGAGACCCAGTACTTC. Protein product: CASSLVVAGEETQYF. Full variable domain (outside the CDR3, taken from reference TRBV5-1 and TRBJ2-5): KAGVTQTPRYLIKTRGQQVTLSCSPISGHRSVSWYQQTPGQGLQFLFEYFSETQRNKGNFPGRFSGRQFSNSRSEMNVSTLELGDSALYLCASSLVVAGEETQYFGPGTRLLVL.

This clone was recorded only once. The chain links TRBV7-9 to TRBJ2-7; weak D call: TRBD1 (6 bases). The CDR3 length is 13 residues. CDR1 is SEHNR, CDR2 FQNEAQ, per germline (reference sequence). V was pared by 5 bases and J by 1 base, with 9 bases between. CDR3 DNA sequence: TGTGCCAGCAGCAACAGGGCATCCTACGAGCAGTACTTC. It encodes CASSNRASYEQYF.

This chain connects TRBV19 to TRBJ1-5, with D tentatively TRBD1 (5 bases). The CDR3 loop spans 14 amino acids. Germline loops: CDR1 LNHDA, CDR2 SQIVND (reference sequence). Trimming left V 5 bases short and J 1 base short, with 9 bases between. Written as DNA, the CDR3 is TGTGCCAGTAGTCTGAGGGACAGCAATCAGCCCCAGCATTTT. Translated, it gives CASSLRDSNQPQHF. Drawing the rest from reference TRBV19 and TRBJ1-5, the complete variable domain is DGGITQSPKYLFRKEGQNVTLSCEQNLNHDAMYWYRQDPGQGLRLIYYSQIVNDFQKGDIAEGYSVSREKKESFPLTVTSAQKNPTAFYLCASSLRDSNQPQHFGDGTRLSIL.

The rearrangement uses TRBV27 and TRBJ2-7; possible D gene TRBD1, 6 bases. V was cut by 5 bases and J by 5 bases, with 19 bases left in between. Germline CDR1 MNHEY, CDR2 SMNVEV (reference sequence). This CDR3 has 15 residues. This CDR3 is CASSPVQGPRNEQYF. CDR3 DNA sequence: TGTGCCAGCAGTCCCGTACAGGGCCCCCGCAACGAGCAGTACTTC.

V and J are TRBV4-1 and TRBJ1-1, with D possibly matching TRBD1 (5 bases). Trimming removed 1 base from V and 2 bases from J, with 14 bases in between. The CDR3 is 16 amino acids. In germline, CDR1 is MGHRA, CDR2 YSYEKL. The CDR3 here is CASSQGPGYLNTEAFF. Here the CDR3 DNA reads TGCGCCAGCAGCCAAGGCCCAGGGTACCTTAACACTGAAGCTTTCTTT.

The V and J genes are TRBV4-1 and TRBJ2-1; 10 nucleotides align to TRBD2. Germline assignment: CDR1 MGHRA and CDR2 YSYEKL. This CDR3 comprises 17 residues. Trimming cost V 4 bases and J 2 bases; bases outside gene matches: 8. Here the CDR3 reads CASSRKTSGVAYNEQFF. The CDR3 nucleotides are TGCGCCAGCAGCCGAAAAACTAGCGGGGTAGCCTACAATGAGCAGTTCTTC.

The V call is TRBV5-1, the J call TRBJ1-1, with D hard to call. The CDR3 consists of 11 residues. Per germline, CDR1 SGHRS and CDR2 YFSETQ. V was shortened by 4 bases and J by 6 bases, with 7 bases between the two germline ends. The CDR3 sequence: CASSTGSEAFF. The CDR3 coding sequence is TGCGCCAGCAGCACTGGGTCTGAAGCTTTCTTT.

This rearrangement joins TRBV5-8 to TRBJ2-3, with D perhaps TRBD2 (6 bases). Germline lookup yields CDR1 SGHTS and CDR2 YDEGEE. V dropped 0 bases and J dropped 0 bases, with 8 bases sitting between them. The CDR3 is made up of 15 amino acids. CDR3 coding DNA: TGTGCCAGCAGCTTGGGTCTAGCGAGCACAGATACGCAGTATTTT. Amino acids: CASSLGLASTDTQYF. Supplemented by reference TRBV5-8 and TRBJ2-3, the full variable domain reads EAGVTQSPTHLIKTRGQQATLRCSPISGHTSVYWYQQALGLGLQFLLWYDEGEERNRGNFPPRFSGRQFPNYSSELNVNALELEDSALYLCASSLGLASTDTQYFGPGTRLTVL.

The CDR3 DNA reads TGTGCCAGCAGCTTCGGAATCTCCTACGAGCAGTACTTC. Protein sequence: CASSFGISYEQYF. The rearrangement joins TRBV7-3 to TRBJ2-7; D call uncertain. Trimming removed 3 bases at V and 0 bases at J, with 6 bases between. This CDR3 has 13 residues. Germline V gene lookup returns CDR1 SGHTA and CDR2 FQGTGA.

The table lists this clone with a count of one. A read error may account for a junction end that differs from germline. This chain links TRBV7-8 with TRBJ1-1; D is possibly TRBD1 (5 bases). Per germline, CDR1 SGHVS and CDR2 FQNEAQ. The CDR3 length is 13 residues. CDR3 protein: CASTLGVFTEAFF. The CDR3 DNA sequence: TGTGCCAGCACCTTAGGGGTTTTCACTGAAGCTTTCTTT.

The chain carries TRBV5-1 and TRBJ2-7; the match to TRBD2 covers 7 bases. Germline V gene lookup returns CDR1 SGHRS and CDR2 YFSETQ. This CDR3 is built from 16 residues. With 1 base clipped from V and 1 base from J, the junction kept 8 bases outside the gene matches. The chain's CDR3 is CASSLLRAGASYEQYF. CDR3 DNA: TGCGCCAGCAGCTTGTTGAGGGCGGGAGCTTCCTACGAGCAGTACTTC.

The J gene is TRBJ1-2, the V gene TRBV5-4; D is unresolved. Per the germline V gene, CDR1 is SGHNT and CDR2 is YYREEE (reference sequence). Trimming took off 4 bases at V and 5 bases at J, with 12 bases between the two ends. The CDR3 extends over 13 amino acids. CDR3 protein: CASSPPSGYGYTF. CDR3 nucleotide sequence: TGTGCCAGCAGCCCCCCTTCAGGATATGGCTACACCTTC.

The rearrangement joins TRBV5-1 to TRBJ2-1; 7 bases agree with TRBD1. This CDR3 region has 16 residues. Germline CDR1 is SGHRS and CDR2 is YFSETQ. Trimming removed 2 bases from V and 8 bases from J; junction bases left unmatched: 13. CDR3 loop: CASSLTETGNRDEQFF. As DNA, the CDR3 is TGCGCCAGCAGCTTAACCGAGACAGGGAATCGAGATGAGCAGTTCTTC.

This rearrangement joins TRBV6-5 to TRBJ2-7, with 7 nucleotides matching TRBD2. The CDR3 has 14 residues. Germline V lookup: CDR1 MNHEY, CDR2 SVGAGI. V shed 5 bases, J shed 3 bases, and the junction held 7 bases outside the gene matches. DNA of the CDR3: TGTGCCAGCAGTATAGCGGGCCCAGGCTACGAGCAGTACTTC. This encodes CASSIAGPGYEQYF.

This clone was seen only once. This same CDR3 is encoded by further DNA sequences in the sample. The chain recombines TRBV4-1 with TRBJ1-3; D is undetermined. The V end lost 4 bases, the J end lost 4 bases, and 5 bases lay between the germline ends. Germline V CDR1 and CDR2: MGHRA, YSYEKL. The CDR3 covers 12 residues. This CDR3 is CASSPRGNTIYF. The CDR3, as DNA: TGCGCCAGCAGCCCCCGGGGAAACACCATATATTTT.

The chain is built from TRBV29-1 and TRBJ2-1; perhaps TRBD2 as D (6 bases). CDR3 length: 17 amino acids. Germline V gene data show CDR1 as SQVTM and CDR2 as ANQGSEA. V was pared by 6 bases and J by 0 bases, with 21 bases between. The CDR3 DNA sequence: TGCAGCGTGGAATTTGTGGAGGGGACCAGCTCCTACAATGAGCAGTTCTTC. Translation gives CSVEFVEGTSSYNEQFF.

The chain uses TRBV7-8 and TRBJ2-7; the match to TRBD1 covers 7 bases. The CDR3 extends over 15 amino acids. The ends lost 5 bases at V and 0 bases at J; junction bases unmatched: 7. Looked up from germline, CDR1 is SGHVS and CDR2 is FQNEAQ. Written as DNA, the CDR3 is TGTGCCAGCAGCATAACGACAGGGAGCTCCTACGAGCAGTACTTC. It translates to CASSITTGSSYEQYF.

The genes are TRBV27 and TRBJ1-1; D is possibly TRBD1 (5 bases). The CDR3 sequence is 14 residues long. The germline V gene has CDR1 MNHEY and CDR2 SMNVEV (reference sequence). Between the trimmed V and J ends, which lost 4 bases and 10 bases, there was a span of 19 bases. In DNA, the CDR3 is TGTGCCAGCAGTTCGACGACAGCAAATTTGGGAGCTTTCTTT. This translates into CASSSTTANLGAFF.

DNA of the CDR3: TGTGCCAGCAGCGGACAGCGGGAGGAGCCCTACAATGAGCAGTTCTTC. This gives the protein CASSGQREEPYNEQFF. The rearrangement joins TRBV9 to TRBJ2-1; 9 nucleotides line up with TRBD2. J gave up 2 bases and V 3 bases, and 6 bases lay outside the gene matches. The CDR3 runs to 16 residues. Germline lookup yields CDR1 SGDLS and CDR2 YYNGEE.

The V and J genes are TRBV7-9 and TRBJ2-5, with D perhaps TRBD2 (5 bases). The V and J ends lost 0 bases and 5 bases respectively, with 7 bases between them. Germline assignment: CDR1 SEHNR and CDR2 FQNEAQ (reference sequence). The CDR3 runs 13 residues. The chain's CDR3 is CASSLASAETQYF. CDR3 nucleotide sequence: TGTGCCAGCAGCTTAGCTAGCGCGGAGACCCAGTACTTC.

Details on this clone: Mismatch with germline at one junction end may stem from a read error. V and J are TRBV7-9 and TRBJ2-5; TRBD1 matches at 9 bases. This CDR3 is 15 amino acids long. From germline, CDR1 is SEHNR and CDR2 FQNEAQ (reference sequence). CDR3 protein: CASSLAGAGDRAQYF. CDR3 coding DNA: TGTGCCAGCAGCCTAGCCGGGGCGGGGGACAGGGCCCAGTACTTC.

The CDR3 loop reads CASSRTGESNQPQHF. The DNA of the CDR3 is TGTGCCAGCAGTCGGACAGGGGAATCCAATCAGCCCCAGCATTTT. V and J are TRBV6-8 and TRBJ1-5, with TRBD1 matching 9 bases. The CDR3 consists of 15 residues. J lost 3 bases, V lost 5 bases, and 5 bases had no gene match. Germline V gene sequence: CDR1 MNHGY, CDR2 SAAAGT.

This rearrangement joins TRBV7-9 to TRBJ2-7; 8 nucleotides line up with TRBD1. V was clipped by 7 bases and J by 9 bases; unmatched bases: 26. CDR1 is SEHNR, CDR2 FQNEAQ, per germline (reference sequence). The CDR3 is 18 residues long. For the CDR3, the DNA is TGTGCCAGCACCCCAACGTCACCTAGTTCGCCACCACAGGGGGGGCAGTACTTC. Amino acid sequence: CASTPTSPSSPPQGGQYF.

In regard to this clone: Other DNA variants within this sample encode the same CDR3. The chain combines TRBV4-2 with TRBJ2-7, with D possibly matching TRBD1 (7 bases). V lost 1 base, J lost 4 bases, and 11 bases lay in between. The CDR3 length is 14 residues. Germline V gene data show CDR1 as LGHNA and CDR2 as YNFKEQ. CDR3 nucleotides: TGTGCCAGCAGCCAAGCAGGGGGAGGATACGAGCAGTACTTC. Translated: CASSQAGGGYEQYF.

V and J are TRBV6-6 and TRBJ1-2; no clear D gene. V lost 8 bases and J 8 bases, leaving 9 bases between the germline ends. CDR1 and CDR2 from the germline V gene are MNHNY and SVGAGI (reference sequence). The CDR3 runs 10 residues. CDR3 DNA sequence: TGTGCCAGCGGCGCTCGGGGCTACACCTTC. It translates to CASGARGYTF.

The V call is TRBV7-9, the J call TRBJ1-4; D gene ambiguous. Germline CDR1 reads SEHNR; CDR2 reads FQNEAQ (reference sequence). V lost 2 bases to trimming and J lost 8 bases, with 15 bases between them. The CDR3 is 15 amino acids. CDR3 loop: CASSLYGERNEKLFF. In DNA, the CDR3 is TGTGCCAGCAGCTTATACGGGGAAAGGAACGAAAAACTGTTTTTT.

This CDR3 is CASSHGQSSYNEQFF. The DNA of the CDR3 is TGCGCCAGCAGCCACGGACAAAGCTCCTACAATGAGCAGTTCTTC. This chain joins TRBV4-1 and TRBJ2-1; TRBD1 might be the D (5 bases). V was trimmed by 3 bases and J by 0 bases, leaving 9 bases between them. The germline CDR1 and CDR2 sequences are MGHRA and YSYEKL. This CDR3 contains 15 residues.

About this clone itself: The same CDR3 is also encoded by other DNA sequences in this sample. The chain employs TRBV27 and TRBJ2-4; D unclear. V was cut by 0 bases and J by 0 bases, with 3 bases left in between. CDR3 length: 14 amino acids. CDR1 MNHEY and CDR2 SMNVEV come from the germline V gene (reference sequence). This chain's CDR3 is CASSLSRAKNIQYF. The CDR3 bases are TGTGCCAGCAGTTTATCGAGAGCCAAAAACATTCAGTACTTC.